The clone carrying this T cell receptor (beta chain) was seen only a few times. Template switching created a universal primer site, and the cDNA included unique molecular identifiers. TCRdb re-derived calls from the 5' RACE reads in MiXCR, one entry per CDR3 protein. Of about 810,000 distinct CDR3 sequences listed, approximately 13% were seen once; the top ten hold around 1.5%. The data were obtained in a study of identical twins. The CDR3 spans 12 residues. V was pared by 10 bases and J by 2 bases, with 12 bases between. The germline V gene encodes CDR1 MNHEY and CDR2 SVGAGI. These data also featured in a second study, about yellow fever vaccine responses in identical twins.

The clonotype was recovered from a woman aged 18-30 years in good health. Sequencing was done on a sample of PBMCs. The chain has TRBV6-5 and TRBJ2-7; D remains ambiguous. The CDR3 is CATRVAAYEQYF. The CDR3 DNA sequence: TGTGCCACCCGGGTCGCGGCCTACGAGCAGTACTTC.